This record concerns one T cell receptor (beta chain) sequence. This specimen belongs to a study of shared clonotypes between healthy human individuals. The CDR3 extends over 15 amino acids. Trimming took 6 bases from V and 3 from J, leaving 18 bases between them. The germline V gene has CDR1 KGHSH and CDR2 LQKENI. Every immunoSEQ plate was one replicate of a subset's evenly spread DNA. Repertoires were generated with immunoSEQ multiplex PCR, while TCRdb's copy carries only in-frame clones and drops some. This table holds some 1.4 million clones, about 96% found once. Sequenced material: naive CD4+ T cells sorted from blood. Documented subset: CD45RA+ positively selected. This receptor was identified in a man younger than 40 in good health. The chain couples TRBV18 to TRBJ2-7; possible D gene TRBD1, 5 bases. This CDR3 reads CASSLIGQGNYEQYF. DNA for the CDR3: TGTGCCAGCTCCCTGATTGGGCAGGGTAACTACGAGCAGTACTTC.